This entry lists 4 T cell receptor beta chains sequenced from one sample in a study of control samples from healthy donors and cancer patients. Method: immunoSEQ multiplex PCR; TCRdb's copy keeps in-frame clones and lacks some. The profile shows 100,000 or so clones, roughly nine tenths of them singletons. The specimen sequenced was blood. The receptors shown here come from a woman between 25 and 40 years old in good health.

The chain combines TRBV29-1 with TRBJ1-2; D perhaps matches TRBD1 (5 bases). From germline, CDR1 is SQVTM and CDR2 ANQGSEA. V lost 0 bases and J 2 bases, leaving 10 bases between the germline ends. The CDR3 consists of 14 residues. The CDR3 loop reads CSVEDRGRNYGYTF. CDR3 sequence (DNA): TGCAGCGTTGAAGATCGGGGCAGGAACTATGGCTACACCTTC.

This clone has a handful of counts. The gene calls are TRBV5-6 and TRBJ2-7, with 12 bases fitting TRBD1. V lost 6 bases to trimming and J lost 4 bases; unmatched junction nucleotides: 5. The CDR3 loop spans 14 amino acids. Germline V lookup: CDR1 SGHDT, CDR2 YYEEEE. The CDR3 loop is CASKGTGGLYEQYF. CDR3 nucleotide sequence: TGTGCCAGCAAGGGGACAGGGGGCTTGTACGAGCAGTACTTC.

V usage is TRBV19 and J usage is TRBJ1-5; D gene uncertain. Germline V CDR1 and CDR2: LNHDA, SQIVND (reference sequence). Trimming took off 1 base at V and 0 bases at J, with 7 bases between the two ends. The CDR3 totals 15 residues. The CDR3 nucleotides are TGTGCCAGTAGTATAGGCAGGTATAGCAATCAGCCCCAGCATTTT. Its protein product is CASSIGRYSNQPQHF.

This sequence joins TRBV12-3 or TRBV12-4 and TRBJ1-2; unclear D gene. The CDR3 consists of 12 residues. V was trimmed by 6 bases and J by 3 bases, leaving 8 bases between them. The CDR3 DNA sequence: TGTGCCAGCAGCCCCGCGGACTATGGCTACACCTTC. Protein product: CASSPADYGYTF.